Included here is one T cell receptor beta chain sequence, with context. This CDR3 is 14 amino acids long. V dropped 6 bases and J dropped 5 bases, with 16 bases sitting between them. In germline, CDR1 is SEHNR, CDR2 FQNEAQ (reference sequence). The sequenced target, TCR beta, came from blood CD8+ and CD4+ T cells. Stable or active relapsing-remitting multiple sclerosis, untreated and meeting revised McDonald criteria, defined the controls. Bulk CD8+ and CD4+ cells came from magnetic negative isolation; CD8+ TEMRA by FACS. The data were obtained in a study of CD8 T cells in Susac syndrome. A quantity of about 0.5 to 1 ug RNA underwent reverse transcription using random hexamers. The method of amplification for TCR beta CDR3 was immunoSEQ multiplex PCR, covering 54 Vbeta and 13 Jbeta. In TCRdb, the immunoSEQ multiplex PCR reads were re-called with MiXCR into one record per CDR3 protein. The sample comprises approximately 110,000 distinct CDR3 sequences, over 90% of which are singletons, and approximately 0.31% rests with the top ten.

This TCR was sampled from a human donor with multiple sclerosis. This sequence joins TRBV7-9 and TRBJ2-5, with D possibly matching TRBD2 (6 bases). What was sequenced was CD8+ T cells from PBMCs. CDR3 amino acids: CASRDLASRETQYF. The CDR3 region has the DNA TGTGCCAGCAGAGACCTAGCGTCCCGGGAGACCCAGTACTTC.